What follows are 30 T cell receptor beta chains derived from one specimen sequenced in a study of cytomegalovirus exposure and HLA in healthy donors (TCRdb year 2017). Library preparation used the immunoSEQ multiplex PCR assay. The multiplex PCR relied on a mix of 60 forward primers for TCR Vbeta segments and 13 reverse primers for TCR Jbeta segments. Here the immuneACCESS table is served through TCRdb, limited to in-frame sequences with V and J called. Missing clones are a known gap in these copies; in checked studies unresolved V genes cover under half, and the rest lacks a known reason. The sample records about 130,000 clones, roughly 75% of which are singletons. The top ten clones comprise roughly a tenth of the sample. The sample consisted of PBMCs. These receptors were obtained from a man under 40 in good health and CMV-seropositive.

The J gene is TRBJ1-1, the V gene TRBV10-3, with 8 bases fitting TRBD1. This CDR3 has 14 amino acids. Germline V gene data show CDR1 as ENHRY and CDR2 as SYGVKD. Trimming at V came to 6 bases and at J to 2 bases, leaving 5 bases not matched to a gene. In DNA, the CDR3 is TGTGCCATCAGGCCGGGACAGGAAAACACTGAAGCTTTCTTT. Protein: CAIRPGQENTEAFF.

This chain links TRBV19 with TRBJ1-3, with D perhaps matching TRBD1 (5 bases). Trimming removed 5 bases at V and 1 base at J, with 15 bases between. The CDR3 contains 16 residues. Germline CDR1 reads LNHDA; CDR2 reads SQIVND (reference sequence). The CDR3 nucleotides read TGTGCCAGTAGTTCCCAGGGTGTCGTATCTGGAAACACCATATATTTT. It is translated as CASSSQGVVSGNTIYF.

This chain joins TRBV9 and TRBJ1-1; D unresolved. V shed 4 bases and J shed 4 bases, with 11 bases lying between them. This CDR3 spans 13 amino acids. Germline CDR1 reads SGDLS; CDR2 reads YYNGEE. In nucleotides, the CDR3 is TGTGCCAGCAGCAACTTTGAGTTCACTGAAGCTTTCTTT. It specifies CASSNFEFTEAFF.

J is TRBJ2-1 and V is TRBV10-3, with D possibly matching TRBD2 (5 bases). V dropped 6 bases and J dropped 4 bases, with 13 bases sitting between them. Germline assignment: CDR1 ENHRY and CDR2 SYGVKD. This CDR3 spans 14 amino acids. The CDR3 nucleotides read TGTGCCATCAGCGCGGCTAGCTCGTACAATGAGCAGTTCTTC. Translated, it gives CAISAASSYNEQFF.

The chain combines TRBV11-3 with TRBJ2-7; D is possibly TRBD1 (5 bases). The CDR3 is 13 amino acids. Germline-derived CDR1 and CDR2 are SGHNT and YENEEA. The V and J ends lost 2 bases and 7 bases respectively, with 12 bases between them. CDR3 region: CASSLLRGREQYF. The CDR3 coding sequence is TGTGCCAGCAGCTTACTTAGGGGCCGAGAGCAGTACTTC.

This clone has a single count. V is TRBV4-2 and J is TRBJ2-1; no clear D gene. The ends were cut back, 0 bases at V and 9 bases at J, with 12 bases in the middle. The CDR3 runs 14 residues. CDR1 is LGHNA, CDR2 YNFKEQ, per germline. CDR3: CASSQEPPVSEQFF. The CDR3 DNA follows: TGTGCCAGCAGCCAAGAACCCCCCGTGAGTGAGCAGTTCTTC.

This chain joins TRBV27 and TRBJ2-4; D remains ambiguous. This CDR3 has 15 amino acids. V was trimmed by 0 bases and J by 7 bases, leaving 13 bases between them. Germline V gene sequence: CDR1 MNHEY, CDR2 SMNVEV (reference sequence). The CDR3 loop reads CASSLSISSNNIQYF. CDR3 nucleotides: TGTGCCAGCAGTTTATCGATATCCAGTAACAACATTCAGTACTTC.

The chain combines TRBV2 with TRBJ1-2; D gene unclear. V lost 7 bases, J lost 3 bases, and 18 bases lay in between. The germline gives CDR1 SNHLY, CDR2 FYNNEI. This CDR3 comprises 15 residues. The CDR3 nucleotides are TGTGCCAGCACCCCGGGAGGGAGGAATTACTATGGCTACACCTTC. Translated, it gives CASTPGGRNYYGYTF.

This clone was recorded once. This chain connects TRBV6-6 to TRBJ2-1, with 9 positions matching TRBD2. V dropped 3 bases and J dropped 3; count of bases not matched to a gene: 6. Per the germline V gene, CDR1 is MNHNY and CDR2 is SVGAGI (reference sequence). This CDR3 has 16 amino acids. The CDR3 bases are TGTGCCAGCAGTTATGTGGTGACTAGCGGCTACAATGAGCAGTTCTTC. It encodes CASSYVVTSGYNEQFF.

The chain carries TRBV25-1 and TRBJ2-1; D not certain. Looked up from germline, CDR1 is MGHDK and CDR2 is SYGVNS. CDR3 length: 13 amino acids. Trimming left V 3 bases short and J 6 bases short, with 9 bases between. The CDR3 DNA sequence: TGTGCCAGCAGTGATTATACCAGCAATGAGCAGTTCTTC. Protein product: CASSDYTSNEQFF.

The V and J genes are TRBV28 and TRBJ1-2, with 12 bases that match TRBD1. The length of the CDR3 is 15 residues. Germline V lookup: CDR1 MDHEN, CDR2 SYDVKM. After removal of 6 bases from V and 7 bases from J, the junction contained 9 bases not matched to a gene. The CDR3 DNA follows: TGTGCCAGCAGCTACCCTGGGACAGGGGGCCGTGGCTACACCTTC. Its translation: CASSYPGTGGRGYTF.

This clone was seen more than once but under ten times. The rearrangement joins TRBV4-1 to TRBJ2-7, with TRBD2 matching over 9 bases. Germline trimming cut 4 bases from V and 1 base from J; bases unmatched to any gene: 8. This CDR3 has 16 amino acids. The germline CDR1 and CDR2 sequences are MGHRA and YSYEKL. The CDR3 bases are TGCGCCAGCAGCCCGTACGGCCTAGCGGGGTCCTACGAGCAGTACTTC. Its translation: CASSPYGLAGSYEQYF.

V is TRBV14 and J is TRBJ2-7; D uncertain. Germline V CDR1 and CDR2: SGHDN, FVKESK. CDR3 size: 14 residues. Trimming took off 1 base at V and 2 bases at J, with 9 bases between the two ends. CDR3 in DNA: TGTGCCAGCAGCCAAGGCTCAGTTCCCTACGAGCAGTACTTC. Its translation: CASSQGSVPYEQYF.

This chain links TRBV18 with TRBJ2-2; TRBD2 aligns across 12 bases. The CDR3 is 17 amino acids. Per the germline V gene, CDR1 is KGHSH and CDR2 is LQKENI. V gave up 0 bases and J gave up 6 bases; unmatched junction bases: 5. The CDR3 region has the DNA TGTGCCAGCTCACCACCCGGTACTAGCGGGAGGTCCGGGGAGCTGTTTTTT. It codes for CASSPPGTSGRSGELFF.

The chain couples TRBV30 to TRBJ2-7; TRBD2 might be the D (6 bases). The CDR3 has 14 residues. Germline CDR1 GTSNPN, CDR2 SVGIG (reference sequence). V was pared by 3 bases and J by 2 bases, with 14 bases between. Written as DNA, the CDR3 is TGTGCCTGGAGCCCCCGGGACTCAGCCTACGAGCAGTACTTC. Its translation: CAWSPRDSAYEQYF.

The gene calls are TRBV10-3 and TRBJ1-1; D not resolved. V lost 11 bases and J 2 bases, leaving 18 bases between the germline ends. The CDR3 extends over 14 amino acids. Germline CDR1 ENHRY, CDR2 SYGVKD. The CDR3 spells CAAHDTFRNTEAFF. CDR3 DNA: TGTGCCGCACATGACACCTTCCGAAACACTGAAGCTTTCTTT.

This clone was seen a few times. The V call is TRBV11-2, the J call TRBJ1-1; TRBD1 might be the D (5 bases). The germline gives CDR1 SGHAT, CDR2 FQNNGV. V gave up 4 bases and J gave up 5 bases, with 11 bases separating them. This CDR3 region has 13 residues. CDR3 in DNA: TGTGCCAGCAGCTGGAGGGGTGGAACTGAAGCTTTCTTT. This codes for CASSWRGGTEAFF.

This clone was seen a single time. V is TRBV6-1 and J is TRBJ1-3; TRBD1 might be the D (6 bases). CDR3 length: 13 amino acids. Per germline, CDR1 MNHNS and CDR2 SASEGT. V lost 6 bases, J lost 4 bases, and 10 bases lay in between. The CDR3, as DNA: TGTGCCAGCAGGTTGACAGGAGGAAACACCATATATTTT. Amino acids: CASRLTGGNTIYF.

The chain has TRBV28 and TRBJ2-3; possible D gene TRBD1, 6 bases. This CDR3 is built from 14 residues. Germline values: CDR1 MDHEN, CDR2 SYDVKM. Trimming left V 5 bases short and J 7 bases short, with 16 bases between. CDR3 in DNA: TGTGCCAGCAGTACCTCGGACAGAGCAAATACGCAGTATTTT. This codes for CASSTSDRANTQYF. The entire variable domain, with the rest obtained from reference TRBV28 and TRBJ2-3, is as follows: DVKVTQSSRYLVKRTGEKVFLECVQDMDHENMFWYRQDPGLGLRLIYFSYDVKMKEKGDIPEGYSVSREKKERFSLILESASTNQTSMYLCASSTSDRANTQYFGPGTRLTVL.

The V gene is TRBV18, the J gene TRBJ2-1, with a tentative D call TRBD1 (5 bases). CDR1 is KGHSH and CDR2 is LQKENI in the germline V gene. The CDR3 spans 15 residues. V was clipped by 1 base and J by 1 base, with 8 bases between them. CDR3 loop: CASSPQGWSYNEQFF. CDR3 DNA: TGTGCCAGCTCACCACAGGGGTGGTCCTACAATGAGCAGTTCTTC. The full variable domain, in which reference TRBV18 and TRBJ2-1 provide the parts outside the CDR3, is NAGVMQNPRHLVRRRGQEARLRCSPMKGHSHVYWYRQLPEEGLKFMVYLQKENIIDESGMPKERFSAEFPKEGPSILRIQQVVRGDSAAYFCASSPQGWSYNEQFFGPGTRLTVL.

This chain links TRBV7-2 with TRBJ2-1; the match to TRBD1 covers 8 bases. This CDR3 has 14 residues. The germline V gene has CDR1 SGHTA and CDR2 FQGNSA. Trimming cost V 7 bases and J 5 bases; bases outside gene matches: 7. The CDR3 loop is CASTQGAGDNEQFF. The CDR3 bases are TGTGCCAGCACCCAGGGGGCCGGGGACAATGAGCAGTTCTTC. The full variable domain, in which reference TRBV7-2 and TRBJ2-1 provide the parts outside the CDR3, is GAGVSQSPSNKVTEKGKDVELRCDPISGHTALYWYRQSLGQGLEFLIYFQGNSAPDKSGLPSDRFSAERTGGSVSTLTIQRTQQEDSAVYLCASTQGAGDNEQFFGPGTRLTVL.

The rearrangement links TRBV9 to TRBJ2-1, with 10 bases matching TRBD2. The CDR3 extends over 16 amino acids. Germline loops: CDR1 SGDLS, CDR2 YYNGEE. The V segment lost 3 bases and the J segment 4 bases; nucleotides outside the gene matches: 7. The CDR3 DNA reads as TGTGCCAGCAGCGGCGGGGCTAGCGGGGGATACAATGAGCAGTTCTTC. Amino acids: CASSGGASGGYNEQFF.

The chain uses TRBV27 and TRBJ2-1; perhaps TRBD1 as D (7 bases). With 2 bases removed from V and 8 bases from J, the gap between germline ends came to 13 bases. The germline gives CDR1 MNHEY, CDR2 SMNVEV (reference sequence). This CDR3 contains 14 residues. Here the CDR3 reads CASSLLGQRDEQFF. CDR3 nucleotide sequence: TGTGCCAGCAGTTTACTGGGACAGCGGGATGAGCAGTTCTTC.

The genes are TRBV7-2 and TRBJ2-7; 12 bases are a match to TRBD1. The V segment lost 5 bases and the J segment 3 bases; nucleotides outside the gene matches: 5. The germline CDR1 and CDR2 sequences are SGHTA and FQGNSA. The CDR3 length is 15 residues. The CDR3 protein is CASSPGTGGDYEQYF. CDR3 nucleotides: TGTGCCAGCAGCCCCGGGACAGGGGGCGACTACGAGCAGTACTTC.

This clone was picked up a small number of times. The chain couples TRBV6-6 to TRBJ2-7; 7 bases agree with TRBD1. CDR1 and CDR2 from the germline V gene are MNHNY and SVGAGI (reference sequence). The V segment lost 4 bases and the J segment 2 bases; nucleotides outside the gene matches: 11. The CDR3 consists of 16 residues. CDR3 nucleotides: TGTGCCAGCAGTTCCACAAAAGGGACAGCGGCCTACGAGCAGTACTTC. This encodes CASSSTKGTAAYEQYF.

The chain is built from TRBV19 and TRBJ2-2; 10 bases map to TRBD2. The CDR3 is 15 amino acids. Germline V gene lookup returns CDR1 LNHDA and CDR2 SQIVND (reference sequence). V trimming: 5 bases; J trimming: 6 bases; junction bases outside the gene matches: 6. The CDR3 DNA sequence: TGTGCCAGTAGTTCCAGCGGGAGGGCCCCCGGGGAGCTGTTTTTT. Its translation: CASSSSGRAPGELFF.

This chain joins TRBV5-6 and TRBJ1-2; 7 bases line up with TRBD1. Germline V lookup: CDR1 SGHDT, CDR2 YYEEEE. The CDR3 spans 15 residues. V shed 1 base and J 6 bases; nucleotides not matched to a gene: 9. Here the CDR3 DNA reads TGTGCCAGCAGCTTGCCATTCCAGGGGGAGGATGGCTACACCTTC. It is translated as CASSLPFQGEDGYTF.

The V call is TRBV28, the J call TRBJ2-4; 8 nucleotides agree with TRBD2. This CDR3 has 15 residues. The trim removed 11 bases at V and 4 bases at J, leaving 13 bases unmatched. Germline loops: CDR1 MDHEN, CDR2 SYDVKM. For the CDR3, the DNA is TGTGCCGCGGTAGGCGCGGGAGGATCTAAAAACATTCAGTACTTC. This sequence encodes CAAVGAGGSKNIQYF. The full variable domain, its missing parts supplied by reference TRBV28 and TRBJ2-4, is DVKVTQSSRYLVKRTGEKVFLECVQDMDHENMFWYRQDPGLGLRLIYFSYDVKMKEKGDIPEGYSVSREKKERFSLILESASTNQTSMYLCAAVGAGGSKNIQYFGAGTRLSVL.

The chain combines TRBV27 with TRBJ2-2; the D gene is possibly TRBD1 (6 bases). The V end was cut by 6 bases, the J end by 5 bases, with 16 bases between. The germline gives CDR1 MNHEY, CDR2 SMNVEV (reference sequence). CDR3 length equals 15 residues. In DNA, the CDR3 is TGTGCCAGCAGCACGGGACAAAGCGTAACCGGGGAGCTGTTTTTT. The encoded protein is CASSTGQSVTGELFF.

The CDR3 DNA reads as TGTGCCAGCAGCCCCCGCGGGGATAGCTCCTACAATGAGCAGTTCTTC. It yields the protein CASSPRGDSSYNEQFF. The chain carries TRBV13 and TRBJ2-1; TRBD2 is a possible D gene (6 bases). The CDR3 consists of 16 residues. Germline-derived CDR1 and CDR2 are PRHDT and FYEKMQ (reference sequence). Deletions cut 5 bases from V and 0 bases from J, with 14 bases between.